These 15 T cell receptor beta chains share one sample of origin, sequenced in a study of T cell responses to AZD1222 COVID-19 vaccine. This table comes from immunoSEQ multiplex PCR, and its TCRdb copy is limited to in-frame clones, with some not included. This table has 100,000 to 130,000 clones, 70% to 90% appearing once. Sequenced here: peripheral blood, sampled 28 days after the second AZD1222 dose. The receptor set was obtained from an adult who received the AZD1222 COVID-19 vaccine.

J is TRBJ1-1 and V is TRBV24-1; unclear D gene. The CDR3 is 13 residues long. Between the trimmed V and J ends, which lost 7 bases and 3 bases, there was a span of 11 bases. In germline, CDR1 is KGHDR, CDR2 SFDVKD. CDR3 sequence: CATSGSRDTEAFF. The CDR3 DNA reads as TGTGCCACCAGCGGCAGTCGGGACACTGAAGCTTTCTTT.

The chain is built from TRBV25-1 and TRBJ1-1, with a weak D call TRBD1 (5 bases). Germline V gene sequence: CDR1 MGHDK, CDR2 SYGVNS. This CDR3 spans 14 amino acids. V dropped 6 bases and J dropped 0 bases, with 11 bases sitting between them. As DNA, the CDR3 is TGTGCCAGCAGGTGGGGCGGCTTGAACACTGAAGCTTTCTTT. This encodes CASRWGGLNTEAFF.

The chain combines TRBV18 with TRBJ1-4, with 8 positions matching TRBD1. The CDR3 is made up of 14 amino acids. The V and J ends lost 3 bases and 12 bases, in that order; junction bases with no gene match: 9. CDR1 is KGHSH and CDR2 is LQKENI in the germline V gene. CDR3 in amino acids: CASSPGRTGLELFF. The CDR3, as DNA: TGTGCCAGCTCACCTGGGAGGACAGGGCTAGAACTGTTTTTT.

This clone was recorded only once. V usage is TRBV6-5 and J usage is TRBJ2-7, with 9 bases fitting TRBD1. The CDR3 is 15 residues long. Losses at the gene ends were 0 bases for V and 5 bases for J; bases not matched to a gene: 5. The germline V gene encodes CDR1 MNHEY and CDR2 SVGAGI. The CDR3 here is CASSYSWDRVHEQYF. CDR3 bases: TGTGCCAGCAGTTACTCATGGGACAGGGTCCACGAGCAGTACTTC.

This chain joins TRBV6-2 or TRBV6-3 and TRBJ2-3, with 10 bases matching TRBD1. V was pared by 2 bases and J by 6 bases, with 11 bases of the junction left unmatched. This CDR3 has 17 residues. Germline lookup yields CDR1 MNHEY and CDR2 SVGEGT. The CDR3, as DNA: TGTGCCAGCAGTTACCGACCGGGACAGGGGATTGGGGATACGCAGTATTTT. As protein: CASSYRPGQGIGDTQYF.

The J gene is TRBJ2-6, the V gene TRBV19; the D call may be TRBD1 or TRBD2 (5 bases each). V was clipped by 4 bases and J by 3 bases, with 19 bases between them. Germline CDR1 LNHDA, CDR2 SQIVND (reference sequence). The CDR3 runs 18 residues. The CDR3 region has the DNA TGTGCCAGTAGTACCTACGGGGCTACCGAGGATGGGGCCAACGTCCTGACTTTC. Translating gives CASSTYGATEDGANVLTF. Full variable domain (remainder filled in from reference TRBV19 and TRBJ2-6): DGGITQSPKYLFRKEGQNVTLSCEQNLNHDAMYWYRQDPGQGLRLIYYSQIVNDFQKGDIAEGYSVSREKKESFPLTVTSAQKNPTAFYLCASSTYGATEDGANVLTFGAGSRLTVL.

The chain couples TRBV6-2 or TRBV6-3 to TRBJ1-1; D perhaps matches TRBD1 (6 bases). CDR1 MNHEY and CDR2 SVGEGT come from the germline V gene. The V and J ends lost 5 bases and 0 bases respectively, with 10 bases between them. The CDR3 runs 14 residues. DNA of the CDR3: TGTGCCAGCAGTCGACAGGCTATGAACACTGAAGCTTTCTTT. It is translated as CASSRQAMNTEAFF.

The chain links TRBV4-3 to TRBJ1-2, with 7 bases identical to TRBD1. This CDR3 is 16 amino acids long. Germline loops: CDR1 LGHNA, CDR2 YSLEER. V dropped 0 bases and J dropped 5; count of bases not matched to a gene: 9. The CDR3, as DNA: TGCGCCAGCAGCCAAGACTACAGGGGCCCCATTTATGGCTACACCTTC. Protein product: CASSQDYRGPIYGYTF.

The chain links TRBV7-9 to TRBJ1-1; the match to TRBD1 covers 7 bases. The CDR3 extends over 14 amino acids. With 6 bases clipped from V and 0 bases from J, the junction kept 4 bases outside the gene matches. Germline CDR1 is SEHNR and CDR2 is FQNEAQ (reference sequence). In nucleotides, the CDR3 is TGTGCCAGCAGTGGGACAGCTATGAACACTGAAGCTTTCTTT. Amino acid sequence: CASSGTAMNTEAFF.

The J gene is TRBJ2-4, the V gene TRBV2; TRBD2 is a possible D gene (7 bases). The ends were cut back, 6 bases at V and 6 bases at J, with 15 bases in the middle. Germline-derived CDR1 and CDR2 are SNHLY and FYNNEI. The CDR3 sequence is 14 residues long. CDR3 bases: TGTGCCAGCAGCCCTTGGGGGGGCTCAAACATTCAGTACTTC. Amino acid sequence: CASSPWGGSNIQYF.

The V call is TRBV7-9, the J call TRBJ1-1, with no clear D. Germline lookup yields CDR1 SEHNR and CDR2 FQNEAQ (reference sequence). The CDR3 covers 14 residues. The V end was cut by 1 base, the J end by 1 base, with 7 bases between. This CDR3 is CASSLGRQNTEAFF. CDR3 DNA: TGTGCCAGCAGCTTAGGACGGCAGAACACTGAAGCTTTCTTT.

The chain is built from TRBV18 and TRBJ2-5; 10 positions match TRBD1. The germline V gene has CDR1 KGHSH and CDR2 LQKENI. The V segment lost 4 bases and the J segment 5 bases; nucleotides outside the gene matches: 4. The CDR3 runs to 14 residues. Here the CDR3 reads CASSQTGGAETQYF. CDR3 nucleotide sequence: TGTGCCAGCTCACAGACAGGGGGCGCGGAGACCCAGTACTTC.

This clone was counted once. The V call is TRBV7-6, the J call TRBJ2-1; 9 bases are shared with TRBD2. Germline values: CDR1 SGHVS, CDR2 FNYEAQ. V shed 5 bases and J 0 bases; nucleotides not matched to a gene: 5. The CDR3 is 16 amino acids. The CDR3 reads CASSLSGGSSYNEQFF. For the CDR3, the DNA is TGTGCCAGCAGCCTTAGCGGGGGAAGCTCCTACAATGAGCAGTTCTTC.

The chain carries TRBV14 and TRBJ2-5, with TRBD1 matching 10 bases. Trimming at V came to 4 bases and at J to 4 bases, leaving 6 bases not matched to a gene. Germline CDR1 reads SGHDN; CDR2 reads FVKESK. There are 15 residues in the CDR3. The CDR3 nucleotides are TGTGCCAGCAGCCCGGGACAGGGGACCAGAGAGACCCAGTACTTC. As protein: CASSPGQGTRETQYF.

This chain connects TRBV28 to TRBJ1-2, with D perhaps TRBD1 (6 bases). Germline values: CDR1 MDHEN, CDR2 SYDVKM. Trimming took off 1 base at V and 8 bases at J, with 26 bases between the two ends. There are 18 residues in the CDR3. The CDR3 protein is CASSLSLGGSTVPEGYTF. DNA for the CDR3: TGTGCCAGCAGTTTATCCTTAGGGGGGTCGACAGTCCCGGAGGGCTACACCTTC.